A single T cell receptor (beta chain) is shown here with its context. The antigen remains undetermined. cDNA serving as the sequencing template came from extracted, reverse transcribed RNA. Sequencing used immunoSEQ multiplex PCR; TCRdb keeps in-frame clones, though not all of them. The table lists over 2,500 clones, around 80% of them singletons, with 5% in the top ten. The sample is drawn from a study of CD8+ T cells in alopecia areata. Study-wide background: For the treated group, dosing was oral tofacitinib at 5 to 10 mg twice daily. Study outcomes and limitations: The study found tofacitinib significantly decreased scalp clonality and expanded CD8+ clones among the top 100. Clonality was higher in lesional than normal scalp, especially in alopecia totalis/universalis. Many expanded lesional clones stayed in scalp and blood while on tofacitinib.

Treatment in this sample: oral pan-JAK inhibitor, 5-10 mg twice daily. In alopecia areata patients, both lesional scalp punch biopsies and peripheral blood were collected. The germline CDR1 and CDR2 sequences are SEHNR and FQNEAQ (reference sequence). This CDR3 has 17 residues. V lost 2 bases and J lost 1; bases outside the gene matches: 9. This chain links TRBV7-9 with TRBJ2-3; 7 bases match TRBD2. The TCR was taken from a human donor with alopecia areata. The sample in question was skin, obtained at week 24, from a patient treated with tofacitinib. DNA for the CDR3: TGTGCCAGCAGCTTAACCTGGGGGGGACTCGGCACAGATACGCAGTATTTT. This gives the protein CASSLTWGGLGTDTQYF. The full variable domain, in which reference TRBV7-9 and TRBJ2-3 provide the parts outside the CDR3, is DTGVSQNPRHKITKRGQNVTFRCDPISEHNRLYWYRQTLGQGPEFLTYFQNEAQLEKSRLLSDRFSAERPKGSFSTLEIQRTEQGDSAMYLCASSLTWGGLGTDTQYFGPGTRLTVL.